The 24 T cell receptor beta chains reported below all come from one sample, sequenced in a study of cytomegalovirus exposure and HLA in healthy donors. 60 Vbeta and 13 Jbeta primers were used in PCR. The method was immunoSEQ multiplex PCR; TCRdb's version includes in-frame clones alone and lacks a portion of them. The sample includes approximately 140,000 clones, approximately 70% of them seen just once. Sequencing was performed on PBMCs. All receptors derive from a woman in her thirties or forties in good health and CMV-seronegative.

This rearrangement joins TRBV6-5 to TRBJ1-2, with 8 positions matching TRBD1. V trimming: 6 bases; J trimming: 7 bases; junction bases outside the gene matches: 4. This CDR3 contains 12 residues. The V gene's germline CDR1 is MNHEY and CDR2 SVGAGI. CDR3 region: CASRGTGCGYTF. The DNA of the CDR3 is TGTGCCAGCAGGGGGACAGGCTGTGGCTACACCTTC.

The chain combines TRBV19 with TRBJ1-6, with a possible D match to TRBD1 (6 bases). Germline V gives CDR1 LNHDA, CDR2 SQIVND (reference sequence). V was trimmed by 6 bases and J by 6 bases, leaving 15 bases between them. The CDR3 has 15 residues. Here the CDR3 reads CASSMGADVNSPLHF. The CDR3 DNA sequence: TGTGCCAGTAGCATGGGGGCGGACGTTAATTCACCCCTCCACTTT.

The chain employs TRBV7-2 and TRBJ2-5; D is uncertain. The assigned J gene may be wrong: the sequence end matches TRBJ2-7 better. The V gene's germline CDR1 is SGHTA and CDR2 FQGNSA. The CDR3 covers 11 residues. CDR3 coding DNA: TGTGCCAGCAGCGCCTGGGGCGAGCAGTACTTC. Amino acid sequence: CASSAWGEQYF.

The rearrangement uses TRBV7-8 and TRBJ1-5; D is unresolved. The germline V gene has CDR1 SGHVS and CDR2 FQNEAQ. The CDR3 loop spans 15 amino acids. V lost 5 bases and J lost 7, with 18 bases in between. The CDR3 nucleotides are TGTGCCAGCAGCGGTGACGAACGCCGAGGACAGCCCCAGCATTTT. It translates to CASSGDERRGQPQHF.

As to this clone: In the same sample, other DNA sequences code for this CDR3. The J gene is TRBJ2-5, the V gene TRBV7-9, with a possible D match to TRBD1 (5 bases). V lost 2 bases and J lost 5, with 6 bases in between. The CDR3 runs 12 residues. Germline loops: CDR1 SEHNR, CDR2 FQNEAQ (reference sequence). CDR3 in amino acids: CASSLSGETQYF. The CDR3 bases are TGTGCCAGCAGCTTATCAGGGGAGACCCAGTACTTC.

The chain is built from TRBV2 and TRBJ2-1, with 9 nucleotides matching TRBD2. The CDR3 has 15 residues. V lost 3 bases, J lost 8 bases, and 8 bases stayed unmatched. From germline, CDR1 is SNHLY and CDR2 FYNNEI. The CDR3 nucleotides read TGTGCCAGCAGTGACGGGTTTAGCGGGGGCCATGAGCAGTTCTTC. It yields the protein CASSDGFSGGHEQFF. Filled out from reference TRBV2 and TRBJ2-1, the complete variable domain reads EPEVTQTPSHQVTQMGQEVILRCVPISNHLYFYWYRQILGQKVEFLVSFYNNEISEKSEIFDDQFSVERPDGSNFTLKIRSTKLEDSAMYFCASSDGFSGGHEQFFGPGTRLTVL.

V is TRBV2 and J is TRBJ2-3, with a possible D match to TRBD2 (6 bases). Germline CDR1 reads SNHLY; CDR2 reads FYNNEI. V gave up 2 bases and J gave up 0 bases, with 12 bases separating them. This CDR3 contains 16 residues. In DNA form, the CDR3 reads TGTGCCAGCAGTGAAATAGGCCGGGGGAGCACAGATACGCAGTATTTT. This gives the protein CASSEIGRGSTDTQYF.

This clone was detected only once. The chain is built from TRBV7-9 and TRBJ2-2; the D gene is possibly TRBD1 (5 bases). Germline values: CDR1 SEHNR, CDR2 FQNEAQ (reference sequence). The CDR3 runs to 14 residues. The germline V and J ends were trimmed by 5 bases and 0 bases, with 7 bases remaining between them. In DNA, the CDR3 is TGTGCCAGCAGCAGGGGCGCGAACACCGGGGAGCTGTTTTTT. As protein: CASSRGANTGELFF.

This clone came up once. The rearrangement joins TRBV7-2 to TRBJ1-1, with D hard to call. The CDR3 runs to 14 residues. V gave up 1 base and J gave up 7 bases, with 13 bases separating them. Germline CDR1 reads SGHTA; CDR2 reads FQGNSA. The CDR3 reads CASSLVGSAGEAFF. The CDR3 DNA is TGTGCCAGCAGCTTAGTGGGGAGTGCCGGTGAAGCTTTCTTT.

The genes are TRBV2 and TRBJ2-5; a weak D match, TRBD2 (6 bases). V lost 6 bases, J lost 2 bases, and 10 bases lay in between. In germline, CDR1 is SNHLY, CDR2 FYNNEI. This CDR3 has 13 residues. CDR3 amino acids: CASRVADQETQYF. The CDR3 DNA reads TGTGCCAGCAGGGTAGCGGATCAAGAGACCCAGTACTTC. Together with reference TRBV2 and TRBJ2-5, the CDR3 gives the full variable domain: EPEVTQTPSHQVTQMGQEVILRCVPISNHLYFYWYRQILGQKVEFLVSFYNNEISEKSEIFDDQFSVERPDGSNFTLKIRSTKLEDSAMYFCASRVADQETQYFGPGTRLLVL.

The V gene is TRBV11-2, the J gene TRBJ2-7; TRBD2 is a possible D gene (5 bases). The CDR3 spans 14 residues. Germline CDR1 is SGHAT and CDR2 is FQNNGV. The germline V and J ends were trimmed by 5 bases and 3 bases, with 14 bases remaining between them. CDR3 region: CASSPQDFNYEQYV. For the CDR3, the DNA is TGTGCCAGCAGCCCCCAGGACTTTAACTACGAGCAGTACGTC.

Only one count was recorded for this clone. V is TRBV18 and J is TRBJ1-1, with D maybe TRBD1 (5 bases). V shed 8 bases and J shed 1 base, with 8 bases lying between them. Germline V gene data show CDR1 as KGHSH and CDR2 as LQKENI. This CDR3 is 12 amino acids long. The CDR3 DNA is TGTGCCAGCGCGACAGCGAACACTGAAGCTTTCTTT. The encoded protein is CASATANTEAFF.

CDR3 sequence: CASSLARTGPRNEQFF. The CDR3, as DNA: TGCGCCAGCAGCTTGGCACGGACAGGGCCGAGGAATGAGCAGTTCTTC. The rearrangement uses TRBV5-1 and TRBJ2-1, with TRBD1 matching over 8 bases. Unmatched junction bases numbered 9, after V lost 0 bases and J lost 7 bases. The germline V gene has CDR1 SGHRS and CDR2 YFSETQ. CDR3 length equals 16 residues.

J is TRBJ2-2 and V is TRBV4-2; 7 bases are shared with TRBD1. Germline CDR1 LGHNA, CDR2 YNFKEQ. The CDR3 is made up of 16 amino acids. The ends lost 1 base at V and 4 bases at J; junction bases unmatched: 6. The CDR3 sequence is CASSQATGTGTGELFF. Written as DNA, the CDR3 is TGTGCCAGCAGCCAAGCGACAGGGACGGGCACCGGGGAGCTGTTTTTT.

V and J are TRBV5-1 and TRBJ1-1, with D tentatively TRBD1 (6 bases). From germline, CDR1 is SGHRS and CDR2 YFSETQ. With 4 bases removed from V and 1 base from J, the gap between germline ends came to 11 bases. The CDR3 sequence is 14 residues long. CDR3 loop: CASSVTGANTEAFF. The CDR3 region has the DNA TGCGCCAGCAGCGTGACAGGCGCGAACACTGAAGCTTTCTTT.

The V call is TRBV5-4, the J call TRBJ1-2; the match to TRBD1 covers 9 bases. The junction had 8 bases not matched to a gene; V was cut back by 4 bases and J by 7 bases. Germline V gene sequence: CDR1 SGHNT, CDR2 YYREEE (reference sequence). This CDR3 region has 14 residues. The CDR3 sequence: CASSPGGQGGGYTF. Here the CDR3 DNA reads TGTGCCAGCAGCCCGGGGGGACAGGGCGGTGGCTACACCTTC.

This clone was seen more than once but under ten times. The J gene is TRBJ2-5, the V gene TRBV19, with TRBD1 as a possible D gene (6 bases). Germline CDR1 and CDR2: LNHDA and SQIVND (reference sequence). The V end lost 4 bases, the J end lost 4 bases, and 7 bases lay between the germline ends. This CDR3 spans 12 amino acids. As DNA, the CDR3 is TGTGCCAGTAGTACCAGGGGAGAGACCCAGTACTTC. Encoded protein: CASSTRGETQYF.

V gene TRBV11-2 combines with J gene TRBJ2-2; possibly TRBD1 for D (6 bases). This CDR3 comprises 14 residues. The V and J ends lost 5 bases and 4 bases respectively, with 11 bases between them. CDR1 is SGHAT, CDR2 FQNNGV, per germline. In nucleotides, the CDR3 is TGTGCCAGCAGCAACAGGGACGGCACCGGGGAGCTGTTTTTT. Translating gives CASSNRDGTGELFF.

This chain joins TRBV6-1 and TRBJ1-2; D is unresolved. This CDR3 comprises 14 residues. V dropped 7 bases and J dropped 0 bases, with 12 bases sitting between them. Germline lookup yields CDR1 MNHNS and CDR2 SASEGT. CDR3 residues: CASTRTEPNYGYTF. CDR3 coding DNA: TGTGCCAGCACTCGAACGGAGCCTAACTATGGCTACACCTTC.

The chain links TRBV27 to TRBJ1-4; D may be TRBD1 (5 bases). V gave up 6 bases and J gave up 4 bases, with 15 bases separating them. This CDR3 is built from 15 residues. The germline V gene has CDR1 MNHEY and CDR2 SMNVEV (reference sequence). CDR3 loop: CASRAGQSLNEKLFF. Here the CDR3 DNA reads TGTGCCAGCAGGGCAGGACAAAGCCTTAATGAAAAACTGTTTTTT.

The gene calls are TRBV2 and TRBJ1-2; 7 nucleotides align to TRBD1. CDR1 SNHLY and CDR2 FYNNEI come from the germline V gene. This CDR3 is built from 15 residues. J lost 2 bases, V lost 4 bases, and 7 bases had no gene match. The CDR3 region has the DNA TGTGCCAGCAGTGCCGGGACAGCGCAGAACTATGGCTACACCTTC. Its protein is CASSAGTAQNYGYTF.

V is TRBV6-6 and J is TRBJ1-2; no clear D gene. CDR1 and CDR2 from the germline V gene are MNHNY and SVGAGI (reference sequence). The CDR3 runs 16 residues. The V end lost 0 bases, the J end lost 4 bases, and 15 bases lay between the germline ends. The CDR3 bases are TGTGCCAGCAGTTACTCGGGGAGGAATCCGCGCTATGGCTACACCTTC. Protein product: CASSYSGRNPRYGYTF.

This clone was seen a handful of times. The genes are TRBV4-3 and TRBJ2-2; D uncertain. The CDR3 length is 14 residues. Trimming left V 1 base short and J 7 bases short, with 10 bases between. Per the germline V gene, CDR1 is LGHNA and CDR2 is YSLEER. The CDR3 DNA follows: TGCGCCAGCAGCCAAGGGGCCGGTATCGGGGAGCTGTTTTTT. It translates to CASSQGAGIGELFF.

This chain links TRBV4-2 with TRBJ2-5; no firm D call. Germline V gene sequence: CDR1 LGHNA, CDR2 YNFKEQ. The CDR3 sequence is 13 residues long. Deletions cut 1 base from V and 2 bases from J, with 5 bases between. CDR3 residues: CASSQGRQETQYF. The CDR3 DNA follows: TGTGCCAGCAGCCAAGGTCGTCAAGAGACCCAGTACTTC.